A selection of T cell receptor beta chains follows, all from one sample in a study of blood T cell repertoires in COVID-19. Produced via immunoSEQ multiplex PCR; TCRdb's table is partial and in-frame only. The sample yields roughly 150,000 clones, 82% seen once. The sample taken for sequencing was PBMCs or T cells enriched from blood (not recorded which). The receptors were gathered from a man aged 60-69 years who had recovered from COVID-19. The CDR3 runs from the conserved cysteine through the conserved F or W. A D gene is named only where the DNA matches it firmly. Some rows mark clone size as missing; the rest say once, few, many or name a class of expanded clone.

clone size,D gene,J gene,V gene,CDR3 protein,CDR3 DNA
-,TRBD1,TRBJ1-4,TRBV7-2,CASRRGEGREKLFF,TGTGCCAGCCGCAGGGGGGAAGGTCGGGAAAAACTGTTTTTT
-,TRBD2,TRBJ2-7,TRBV5-1,CASSVGSTSFTPEQYF,TGCGCCAGCAGCGTAGGCTCGACTAGCTTTACGCCCGAGCAGTACTTC
-,-,TRBJ1-6,TRBV9,CASSVVFNSPLHF,TGTGCCAGCAGCGTAGTATTTAATTCACCCCTCCACTTT
few,-,TRBJ1-2,TRBV19,CASTPTGIYGYTF,TGTGCCAGTACACCGACGGGGATCTATGGCTACACCTTC
once,TRBD1,TRBJ1-3,TRBV7-9,CASSQDRGFEDYTIYF,TGTGCCAGCAGCCAGGACAGGGGTTTTGAAGACTACACCATATATTTT
-,TRBD2,TRBJ2-4,TRBV3-1/TRBV3-2,CASSKTSGGLTLNIQYF,TGTGCCAGCAGCAAGACTAGCGGGGGCCTAACACTAAACATTCAGTACTTC
-,-,TRBJ1-2,TRBV12-3/TRBV12-4,CASSRDWGNGYTF,TGTGCCAGCAGCCGTGATTGGGGCAATGGCTACACCTTC
-,-,TRBJ2-3,TRBV7-6,CASSLLDSSTDTQYF,TGTGCCAGCAGCTTGTTGGACAGCTCCACAGATACGCAGTATTTT
-,-,TRBJ2-6,TRBV6-4,CASSETSSGANVLTF,TGTGCCAGCAGTGAAACCAGCTCTGGGGCCAACGTCCTGACTTTC
-,-,TRBJ2-5,TRBV28,CAKLSGLQDTQYF,TGTGCTAAACTTAGCGGTCTCCAAGACACCCAGTACTTC
-,TRBD1,TRBJ1-2,TRBV27,CASHRRGQGYTF,TGTGCCAGCCACCGAAGGGGGCAGGGCTACACCTTC
-,-,TRBJ2-1,TRBV29-1,CSVTRTYPWNEQFF,TGCAGCGTTACCCGGACATACCCTTGGAATGAGCAGTTCTTC
-,-,TRBJ2-1,TRBV5-4,CASSSGSSGYNEQFF,TGTGCCAGCAGCTCCGGGAGTTCCGGGTACAATGAGCAGTTCTTC
-,TRBD1,TRBJ1-2,TRBV12-3/TRBV12-4,CASSRDREGGYTF,TGTGCCAGCAGTAGGGACAGGGAGGGCGGCTACACCTTC
once,TRBD1,TRBJ2-5,TRBV25-1,CASSESWGTGGTQETQYF,TGTGCCAGCAGTGAAAGTTGGGGGACAGGGGGAACCCAAGAGACCCAGTACTTC
-,-,TRBJ2-3,TRBV7-3,CASSLSPGRTDTQYF,TGTGCCAGCAGCTTATCTCCGGGTAGAACAGATACGCAGTATTTT
-,TRBD2,TRBJ2-5,TRBV5-5,CASSRVRFSGEETQYF,TGTGCCAGCAGCCGGGTAAGGTTCAGCGGGGAAGAGACCCAGTACTTC
-,-,TRBJ1-1,TRBV6-6,CASSPGGPTEAFF,TGTGCCAGCAGTCCCGGCGGCCCGACTGAAGCTTTCTTT
-,-,TRBJ1-6,TRBV28,CASSFRAGYNSPLHF,TGTGCCAGCAGTTTCAGGGCTGGGTATAATTCACCCCTCCACTTT
once,TRBD1,TRBJ1-6,TRBV2,CASDRGRDSPLHF,TGTGCCAGTGACAGGGGCCGAGATTCACCCCTCCACTTT
-,-,TRBJ1-5,TRBV21-1,CASSKVGGLSISSNQPQHF,TGTGCCAGCAGCAAAGTCGGGGGTCTCTCTATCTCTAGCAATCAGCCCCAGCATTTT
-,-,TRBJ2-3,TRBV7-3,CASSLSGQDTQYF,TGTGCCAGCAGCTTATCTGGCCAAGATACGCAGTATTTT
-,-,TRBJ2-5,TRBV5-5,CASSRRGMQQETQYF,TGTGCCAGCAGCCGTCGGGGGATGCAGCAAGAGACCCAGTACTTC
-,-,TRBJ1-5,TRBV7-2,CASSSRGGENQPQHF,TGTGCCAGCAGCTCCCGGGGGGGCGAAAATCAGCCCCAGCATTTT
-,-,TRBJ1-4,TRBV5-6,CASSLARNSEKLFF,TGTGCCAGCAGCTTGGCCAGGAACAGCGAAAAACTGTTTTTT
-,TRBD1,TRBJ1-1,TRBV7-7,CASSATQGALTEAFF,TGTGCCAGCAGCGCGACACAGGGGGCTTTGACTGAAGCTTTCTTT
-,TRBD1,TRBJ2-7,TRBV24-1,CATSEAGGIDEQYF,TGTGCCACCAGTGAGGCAGGGGGCATCGACGAGCAGTACTTC
-,TRBD1,TRBJ2-7,TRBV19,CASSAQGESYEQYF,TGTGCCAGTAGTGCACAGGGGGAGTCCTACGAGCAGTACTTC
-,TRBD1,TRBJ2-1,TRBV15,CATSNPRTGWDEQFF,TGTGCCACCAGCAATCCACGGACAGGGTGGGATGAGCAGTTCTTC
-,-,TRBJ1-2,TRBV19,CASSIGAATVHGYTF,TGTGCCAGTAGTATAGGGGCCGCGACGGTCCATGGCTACACCTTC
-,TRBD1,TRBJ2-5,TRBV5-5,CASSQGTGLWETQYF,TGTGCCAGCAGCCAAGGGACAGGGTTGTGGGAGACCCAGTACTTC
once,TRBD1,TRBJ1-2,TRBV7-2,CASSFGQGANYGYTF,TGTGCCAGCAGCTTCGGACAGGGGGCGAACTATGGCTACACCTTC
once,TRBD1,TRBJ1-2,TRBV27,CASRRGRDYGYTF,TGTGCCAGCAGGAGGGGGCGCGACTATGGCTACACCTTC